The present entry profiles one T cell receptor (beta chain) with its context. Antigen: not known. The sample originates from a study of blood T cells in healthy people across ages. Findings and caveats of the study: Per-million-T-cell TCR beta diversity fell roughly linearly with age.

This CDR3 spans 16 amino acids. After removal of 0 bases from V and 7 bases from J, the junction contained 14 bases not matched to a gene. Germline-derived CDR1 and CDR2 are DFQATT and SNEGSKA (reference sequence). Through a sample-barcoded 5' primer and a J-beta primer mix, a second PCR was run for about 6 to 12 cycles. From the 5' RACE reads, TCRdb called clonotypes with MiXCR, one entry per CDR3 protein. The table includes roughly 1.4 million distinct CDR3 sequences, approximately 59% detected once. The receptor was derived from a man between 18 and 35 years old in good health. The sequenced material came from blood. The chain employs TRBV20-1 and TRBJ2-7, with TRBD2 identical over 8 bases. This chain's CDR3 is CSARDHASGRRGEQYF. In DNA form, the CDR3 reads TGCAGTGCTAGAGATCACGCTAGCGGGCGACGCGGGGAGCAGTACTTC.